The 20 T cell receptor beta chains below come from one sample, sequenced in a study of CD8+CD57+ T cells in acquired aplastic anemia. Genomic DNA was employed as the template in profiling TCR beta VDJ and CDR3. Via MiXCR, TCRdb re-called the reads, giving one row per CDR3 protein. The sample carries 150,000 to 200,000 distinct CDR3 sequences, 64% recorded once. Sample: sorted CD4+, CD8+, or CD8+CD57+ T cells (not recorded which) from PBMCs. These receptors all come from a human donor with severe aplastic anemia or a healthy control (not recorded which).

This chain links TRBV2 with TRBJ1-5, with D unclear. V lost 4 bases and J lost 5, with 15 bases in between. The CDR3 covers 15 residues. Germline V gene sequence: CDR1 SNHLY, CDR2 FYNNEI. DNA for the CDR3: TGTGCCAGCAGTGCGAGGTACGGGGTTGATCAGCCCCAGCATTTT. It translates to CASSARYGVDQPQHF. The variable domain in full, with the rest retrieved from reference TRBV2 and TRBJ1-5, is EPEVTQTPSHQVTQMGQEVILRCVPISNHLYFYWYRQILGQKVEFLVSFYNNEISEKSEIFDDQFSVERPDGSNFTLKIRSTKLEDSAMYFCASSARYGVDQPQHFGDGTRLSIL.

CDR3 nucleotide sequence: TGTGCCAGCACCGACTCCGGGACCGCACCCTACGAGCAGTACTTC. This codes for CASTDSGTAPYEQYF. J is TRBJ2-7 and V is TRBV7-9; D is perhaps TRBD1 or TRBD2 (5 bases each). The V gene's germline CDR1 is SEHNR and CDR2 FQNEAQ (reference sequence). The CDR3 spans 15 residues. V lost 7 bases, J lost 2 bases, and 18 bases lay in between.

This clonotype was detected ten times or more. V is TRBV6-1 and J is TRBJ2-2; TRBD2 aligns across 9 bases. The CDR3 consists of 16 residues. Germline assignment: CDR1 MNHNS and CDR2 SASEGT. V lost 4 bases and J lost 0; bases outside the gene matches: 3. CDR3 residues: CASSGWTSANTGELFF. CDR3 bases: TGTGCCAGCAGTGGATGGACTAGCGCGAACACCGGGGAGCTGTTTTTT.

This clonotype was found once. The missing conserved phenylalanine or tryptophan at the end of this CDR3 makes a read error likely. This chain links TRBV7-9 with TRBJ1-6, with TRBD1 identical over 7 bases. Trimming took 2 bases from V and 10 from J; bases not matched to a gene: 5. CDR3 length: 14 residues. Germline V lookup: CDR1 SEHNR, CDR2 FQNEAQ (reference sequence). The CDR3 DNA reads as TGTGCCAGCAGCTTACACAGGGGAGTGTCACCCCTCCACCTT. This codes for CASSLHRGVSPLHL.

The V and J genes are TRBV7-3 and TRBJ2-7; D is tentatively TRBD1 or TRBD2 (6 bases each). From germline, CDR1 is SGHTA and CDR2 FQGTGA. The length of the CDR3 is 14 residues. V lost 0 bases to trimming and J lost 6 bases, with 12 bases between them. CDR3 in amino acids: CASSLTEGGTEQYV. In DNA form, the CDR3 reads TGTGCCAGCAGCTTAACAGAGGGGGGAACCGAGCAGTACGTC.

This chain uses TRBV2 with TRBJ2-7, with D possibly TRBD2 on 6 matching bases. The CDR3 has 15 amino acids. Germline V gives CDR1 SNHLY, CDR2 FYNNEI. Between the trimmed V and J ends, which lost 1 base and 7 bases, there was a span of 17 bases. In nucleotides, the CDR3 is TGTGCCAGCAGTGAAGAGGGGACTGCACATTATGAGCAGTACTTC. Translated: CASSEEGTAHYEQYF.

The gene calls are TRBV12-5 and TRBJ2-7; D call uncertain. Germline V gene data show CDR1 as LGHNT and CDR2 as FRNRAP. V lost 3 bases and J lost 3, with 3 bases in between. The CDR3 has 11 amino acids. CDR3 amino acids: CASGLFYEQYF. CDR3 coding DNA: TGTGCTAGTGGTTTATTCTACGAGCAGTACTTC.

The chain employs TRBV20-1 and TRBJ2-7; D is unclear. The germline CDR1 and CDR2 sequences are DFQATT and SNEGSKA (reference sequence). This CDR3 region has 13 residues. Trimming left V 6 bases short and J 4 bases short, with 16 bases between. CDR3 region: CSATLPGTYEQYF. The CDR3 DNA follows: TGCAGTGCAACCCTCCCCGGCACTTACGAGCAGTACTTC.

V gene TRBV24-1 combines with J gene TRBJ1-2; no clear D. The germline V and J ends were trimmed by 12 bases and 4 bases, with 20 bases remaining between them. The germline V gene encodes CDR1 KGHDR and CDR2 SFDVKD. This CDR3 contains 14 residues. The CDR3 bases are TGTGCCCCGTACCTCGTGCGGACGCCCTATGGCTACACCTTC. Translating it yields CAPYLVRTPYGYTF.

The CDR3 region has the DNA TGCAGCGGAGCAGGGGAGGCCACTGAAGCTTTCTTT. As protein: CSGAGEATEAFF. The chain carries TRBV29-1 and TRBJ1-1; D is perhaps TRBD1 (6 bases). The CDR3 runs 12 residues. Germline V gene lookup returns CDR1 SQVTM and CDR2 ANQGSEA. With 7 bases removed from V and 4 bases from J, the gap between germline ends came to 13 bases.

This clonotype was seen at least ten times. The chain is built from TRBV6-5 and TRBJ2-1; TRBD2 might be the D (5 bases). The V gene lost 4 bases and the J gene lost 7 bases, with 11 bases spanning the gap. Germline V gene data show CDR1 as MNHEY and CDR2 as SVGAGI. CDR3 length: 13 residues. CDR3 residues: CASSSGLGNEQFF. The CDR3 DNA sequence: TGTGCCAGCAGTTCCGGACTGGGGAATGAGCAGTTCTTC.

The chain carries TRBV6-1 and TRBJ2-7; unclear D gene. The CDR3 runs to 13 residues. CDR1 MNHNS and CDR2 SASEGT come from the germline V gene. V was cut by 6 bases and J by 0 bases, with 9 bases left in between. CDR3 coding DNA: TGTGCCAGCAGGGACGGCAGCTCCTACGAGCAGTACTTC. Amino acids: CASRDGSSYEQYF.

This clonotype was recorded once. This chain connects TRBV7-9 to TRBJ2-2; 7 bases agree with TRBD1. The CDR3 spans 18 residues. Germline CDR1 is SEHNR and CDR2 is FQNEAQ (reference sequence). V trimming: 3 bases; J trimming: 0 bases; junction bases outside the gene matches: 10. This chain's CDR3 is CASSFPTDRVPNTGELFF. CDR3 nucleotide sequence: TGTGCCAGCAGCTTCCCTACCGACAGGGTCCCGAACACCGGGGAGCTGTTTTTT.

The rearrangement joins TRBV14 to TRBJ1-1, with D hard to call. Germline values: CDR1 SGHDN, CDR2 FVKESK. There are 11 residues in the CDR3. V lost 3 bases, J lost 5 bases, and 4 bases lay in between. The CDR3 region has the DNA TGTGCCAGCAGCCATGGGACTGAAGCTTTCTTT. It is translated as CASSHGTEAFF.

This clonotype has only a few counts. The CDR3 sequence is CASSLRNEKLFF. The CDR3, as DNA: TGTGCCAGCAGTTTACGGAATGAAAAACTGTTTTTT. This rearrangement joins TRBV28 to TRBJ1-4; the D is unclear. V was shortened by 2 bases and J by 5 bases, with 3 bases between the two germline ends. CDR1 and CDR2 from the germline V gene are MDHEN and SYDVKM. The CDR3 covers 12 residues.

This clonotype has a handful of counts. The rearrangement uses TRBV15 and TRBJ2-7; TRBD1 is a possible D gene (5 bases). CDR3 length: 14 residues. Germline lookup yields CDR1 LNHNV and CDR2 YYDKDF (reference sequence). Trimming removed 0 bases from V and 6 bases from J, with 12 bases in between. The CDR3 region has the DNA TGTGCCACCAGCAGAGATGTCCAGGGATCCGAGCAGTACTTC. Translated: CATSRDVQGSEQYF.

This clonotype has at least ten counts. The chain links TRBV5-1 to TRBJ2-3; 13 bases align to TRBD2. CDR1 and CDR2 (germline): SGHRS, YFSETQ. The CDR3 extends over 15 amino acids. Unmatched junction bases numbered 1, after V lost 1 base and J lost 5 bases. This CDR3 reads CASSLTSGREDTQYF. CDR3 bases: TGCGCCAGCAGCTTGACTAGCGGGAGGGAAGATACGCAGTATTTT.

This clonotype was counted between two and nine times. V usage is TRBV6-2 or TRBV6-3 and J usage is TRBJ2-2, with 10 nucleotides matching TRBD1. CDR1 MNHEY and CDR2 SVGEGT come from the germline V gene. The CDR3 totals 15 residues. The junction had 4 bases not matched to a gene; V was cut back by 6 bases and J by 3 bases. For the CDR3, the DNA is TGTGCCAGCAGCAGGACAGGGGGAGACACCGGGGAGCTGTTTTTT. It yields the protein CASSRTGGDTGELFF.

The gene calls are TRBV15 and TRBJ2-1; 7 bases line up with TRBD1. The CDR3 loop spans 14 amino acids. V lost 9 bases, J lost 5 bases, and 10 bases stayed unmatched. Looked up from germline, CDR1 is LNHNV and CDR2 is YYDKDF (reference sequence). The CDR3 reads CATKTGPGNNEQFF. The CDR3, as DNA: TGTGCCACAAAGACAGGGCCGGGGAACAATGAGCAGTTCTTC.

The rearrangement joins TRBV2 to TRBJ1-5, with 7 bases aligning to TRBD1. The V segment lost 1 base and the J segment 6 bases; nucleotides outside the gene matches: 3. This CDR3 has 14 amino acids. Germline CDR1 is SNHLY and CDR2 is FYNNEI. For the CDR3, the DNA is TGTGCCAGCAGTGAAGGAGGGACAGTTCAGCCCCAGCATTTT. It codes for CASSEGGTVQPQHF.